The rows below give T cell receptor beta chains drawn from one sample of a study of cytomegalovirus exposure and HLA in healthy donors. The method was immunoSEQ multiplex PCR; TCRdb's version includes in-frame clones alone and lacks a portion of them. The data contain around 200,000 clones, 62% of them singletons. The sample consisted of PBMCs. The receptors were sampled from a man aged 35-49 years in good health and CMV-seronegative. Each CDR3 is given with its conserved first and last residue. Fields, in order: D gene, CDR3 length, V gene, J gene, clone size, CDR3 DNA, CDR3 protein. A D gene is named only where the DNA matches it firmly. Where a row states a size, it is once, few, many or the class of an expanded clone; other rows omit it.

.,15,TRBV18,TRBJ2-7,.,TGTGCCAGCTCACAACGACAGTCAGTGTCCTACGAGCAGTACTTC,CASSQRQSVSYEQYF
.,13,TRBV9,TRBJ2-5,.,TGTGCCAGCAGCGTAGATCTTAAAGAGACCCAGTACTTC,CASSVDLKETQYF
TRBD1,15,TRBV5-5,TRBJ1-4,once,TGTGCCAGCAGCGGTCGGACAGGGTTTAATGAAAAACTGTTTTTT,CASSGRTGFNEKLFF
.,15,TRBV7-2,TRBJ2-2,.,TGTGCCAGCACTCTCGGCTCAGGGGCCACCGGGGAGCTGTTTTTT,CASTLGSGATGELFF
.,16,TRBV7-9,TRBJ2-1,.,TGTTCCAGCAGCTTAGATCGCGGGACGGGTTGGAATGAGCAGTTCTTC,CSSSLDRGTGWNEQFF
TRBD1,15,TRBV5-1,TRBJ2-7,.,TGCGCCAGCAGCTACCGACGGGACAGGGAGGACGAGCAGTACTTC,CASSYRRDREDEQYF
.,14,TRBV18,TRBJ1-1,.,TGTGCCAGCTCACCACGAGGGCAAAAGACTGAAGCTTTCTTT,CASSPRGQKTEAFF
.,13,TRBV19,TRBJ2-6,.,TGTGCCAGTAGGACAGCTGGGGCCAACGTCCTGACTTTC,CASRTAGANVLTF
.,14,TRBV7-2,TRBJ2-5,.,TGTGCCAGCAGCTTAGTTGGTAGCTCGGAGACCCAGTACTTC,CASSLVGSSETQYF
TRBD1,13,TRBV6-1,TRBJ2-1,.,TGTGCCAGCAGTGAACTACAGGGGGATGAGCAGTTCTTC,CASSELQGDEQFF
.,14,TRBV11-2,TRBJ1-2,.,TGTGCCAGCAGCAGCCTAAAAACGGACTATGGCTACACCTTC,CASSSLKTDYGYTF
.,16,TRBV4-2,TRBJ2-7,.,TGTGCCAGCAGCCAAGTAGGGGTTGATGTCAGCTACGAGCAGTACTTC,CASSQVGVDVSYEQYF
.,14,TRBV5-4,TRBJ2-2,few,TGTGCCAGCAGCTTGGTGGGGGGCACCGGGGAGCTGTTTTTT,CASSLVGGTGELFF
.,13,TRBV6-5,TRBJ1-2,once,TGTGCCAGCAACCCTATCGGAGTCTATGGCTACACCTTC,CASNPIGVYGYTF
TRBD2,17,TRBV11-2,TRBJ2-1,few,TGTGCCAGCAGCCCTTGGACTAGCGGGGGGATCTACAATGAGCAGTTCTTC,CASSPWTSGGIYNEQFF
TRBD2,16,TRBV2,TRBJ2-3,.,TGTGCCAGCAGTGCCGGGACTAGCGGGAACCCAGATACGCAGTATTTT,CASSAGTSGNPDTQYF
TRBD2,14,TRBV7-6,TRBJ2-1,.,TGTGCCAGCAGCGCCCCGACGGGGGGAGGTGAGCAGTTCTTC,CASSAPTGGGEQFF
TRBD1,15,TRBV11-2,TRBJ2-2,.,TGTGCCAGCAGCGGAAGGACAGGGAACACCGGGGAGCTGTTTTTT,CASSGRTGNTGELFF
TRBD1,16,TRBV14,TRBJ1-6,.,TGTGCCAGCAGCCAATCCCGGACAGGGGGAAATTCACCCCTCCACTTT,CASSQSRTGGNSPLHF
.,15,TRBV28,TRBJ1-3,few,TGTGCCAGCACCCCAGGACATACCTCTGGAAACACCATATATTTT,CASTPGHTSGNTIYF
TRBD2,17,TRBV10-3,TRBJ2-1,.,TGTGCCATCAGTGAGTCACCGGGACTAGCGGGATACAATGAGCAGTTCTTC,CAISESPGLAGYNEQFF
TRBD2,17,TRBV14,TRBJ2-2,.,TGTGCCAGCAGCCAAGACCGGGAGGCTGCGAACACCGGGGAGCTGTTTTTT,CASSQDREAANTGELFF
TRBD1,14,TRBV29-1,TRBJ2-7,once,TGCAGCGCTGCGGGACAGGGTAGAGCCTACGAGCAGTACTTC,CSAAGQGRAYEQYF
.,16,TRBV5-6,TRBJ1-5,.,TGTGCCAGCAGCTTGGGAGGGGGTCCTGTGGACCAGCCCCAGCATTTT,CASSLGGGPVDQPQHF
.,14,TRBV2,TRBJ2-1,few,TGTGCCAGCAGTGTGGCGGGAAGGTACAATGAGCAGTTCTTC,CASSVAGRYNEQFF
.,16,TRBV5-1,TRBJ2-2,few,TGCGCCAGCAGCTTGGCCGGGTTTACGAACACCGGGGAGCTGTTTTTT,CASSLAGFTNTGELFF
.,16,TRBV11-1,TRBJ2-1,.,TGTGCCAGCAGCTTAACCCTTCAGGTCTCCTACAATGAGCAGTTCTTC,CASSLTLQVSYNEQFF
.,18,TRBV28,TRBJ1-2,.,TGTGCCAGCAGTTCCAGGTTAGGATCGTGGGGAGCTAACTATGGCTACACCTTC,CASSSRLGSWGANYGYTF
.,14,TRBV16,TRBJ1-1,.,TGTGCCAGCAGCCGGTTCGGGGGTAACACTGAAGCTTTCTTT,CASSRFGGNTEAFF
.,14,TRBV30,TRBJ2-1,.,TGTGCCTGGAGACCGGGACGGGAGTACAATGAGCAGTTCTTC,CAWRPGREYNEQFF
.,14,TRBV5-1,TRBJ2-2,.,TGCGCCAGCAGCCAATCAGGGTCCACCGGGGAGCTGTTTTTT,CASSQSGSTGELFF
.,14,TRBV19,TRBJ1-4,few,TGTGCCAGTAGTATTAAGACAGCTAATGAAAAACTGTTTTTT,CASSIKTANEKLFF
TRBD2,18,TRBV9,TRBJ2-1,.,TGTGCCAGCAGCGTAGATAGCGGGGGGTTGGGCGCGTACAATAAGCAGTTCTTC,CASSVDSGGLGAYNKQFF
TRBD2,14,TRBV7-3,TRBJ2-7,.,TGTGCCAGCAGCCAAACGGGAGGGCCCCTCGAGCAGTACTTC,CASSQTGGPLEQYF
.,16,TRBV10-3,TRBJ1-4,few,TGTGCCAGCAGTTATCAGGAGAACGGGGCTAATGAAAAACTGTTTTTT,CASSYQENGANEKLFF
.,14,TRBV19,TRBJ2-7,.,TGTGCCAGTAGTATAGAAACAGGGAAGGGGAAGCAGTACTTC,CASSIETGKGKQYF
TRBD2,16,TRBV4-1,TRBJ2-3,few,TGCGCCAGCAGCCCCCCTCTCCCGGGACTAGCAGATACGCAGTATTTT,CASSPPLPGLADTQYF
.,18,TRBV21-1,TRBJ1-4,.,TGTGCCAGCAGCGCCCGGACAGGGAGACGCTATGGCCTAAAGAAACTGTTTTTT,CASSARTGRRYGLKKLFF
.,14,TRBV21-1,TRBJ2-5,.,TGTGCCAGCAGCAGCCAGGGGGGCCAAGAGACCCAGTACTTC,CASSSQGGQETQYF
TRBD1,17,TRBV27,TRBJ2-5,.,TGTGCCAGCAGTCTCCGGGACAGGGGCCTCGATCTGGAGACCCAGTACTTC,CASSLRDRGLDLETQYF
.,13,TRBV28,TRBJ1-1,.,TGTGCCAGCAAGGAGGGACGGAACACTGAAGCTTTCTTT,CASKEGRNTEAFF
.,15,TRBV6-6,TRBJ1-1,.,TGTGCCAGCACCAATGTGGGGCTTCGGAACCCTGAAGCTTTCTTT,CASTNVGLRNPEAFF
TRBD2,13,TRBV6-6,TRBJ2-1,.,TGTGCCAGCAGACTAGCGGCCTACAATGAGCAGTTCTTC,CASRLAAYNEQFF
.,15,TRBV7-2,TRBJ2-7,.,TGTGCCAGCAGCTCAGGGGGACTTTCATCCTACGAGCAGTACTTC,CASSSGGLSSYEQYF
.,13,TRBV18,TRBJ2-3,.,TGTGCCAGCTCACCCGGGAGCACAGATACGCAGTATTTT,CASSPGSTDTQYF
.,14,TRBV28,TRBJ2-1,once,TGTGCCAGCAGCAACAACGGGGAATATTATGAGCAGTTCTTC,CASSNNGEYYEQFF
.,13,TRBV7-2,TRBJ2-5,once,TGTGCCAGCAGCTCGCTACAGGCGGAGACCCAGTACTTC,CASSSLQAETQYF
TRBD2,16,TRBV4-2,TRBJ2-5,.,TGTGCCAGCAGCCAATCCGGGACTACCGCCGAAGAGACCCAGTACTTC,CASSQSGTTAEETQYF
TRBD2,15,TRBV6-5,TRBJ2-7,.,TGTGCCAGCAGTTACTTCGGCGGGAGCTCCTACGAGCAGTACTTC,CASSYFGGSSYEQYF
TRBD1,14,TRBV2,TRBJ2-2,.,TGTGCCAGCAGTGGGGACAGGGGAGCCGGGGAGCTGTTTTTT,CASSGDRGAGELFF